The clone carrying this T cell receptor beta chain was counted once. The antigen is undetermined. This record comes from a study of PD-L1 blockade in urothelial cancer. Study-wide background: Blood analysis took place 3 weeks (second dose) and 6 weeks after treatment start.

Assay used: immunoSEQ multiplex PCR; TCRdb lists only in-frame clones, some missing. The sample lists roughly 100,000 clones; approximately 85% were seen once. Samples were collected from each patient before treatment and during treatment. Each patient gave between 1 and 8 of them in total. Findings and caveats of the study: Pretreatment blood TCR clonality under the median forecast improved survival.

V shed 3 bases, J shed 4 bases, and the junction held 10 bases outside the gene matches. CDR3 length: 16 residues. The V gene's germline CDR1 is MNHNS and CDR2 SASEGT. The sample was PBMCs, taken around atezolizumab (anti-PD-L1) treatment. The rearrangement links TRBV6-1 to TRBJ2-7, with 9 bases matching TRBD2. The receptor was derived from a man in his fifties with urothelial cancer. The CDR3 loop reads CASSEKVAGGYYEQYF. As DNA, the CDR3 is TGTGCCAGCAGTGAGAAGGTGGCGGGAGGGTATTACGAGCAGTACTTC.